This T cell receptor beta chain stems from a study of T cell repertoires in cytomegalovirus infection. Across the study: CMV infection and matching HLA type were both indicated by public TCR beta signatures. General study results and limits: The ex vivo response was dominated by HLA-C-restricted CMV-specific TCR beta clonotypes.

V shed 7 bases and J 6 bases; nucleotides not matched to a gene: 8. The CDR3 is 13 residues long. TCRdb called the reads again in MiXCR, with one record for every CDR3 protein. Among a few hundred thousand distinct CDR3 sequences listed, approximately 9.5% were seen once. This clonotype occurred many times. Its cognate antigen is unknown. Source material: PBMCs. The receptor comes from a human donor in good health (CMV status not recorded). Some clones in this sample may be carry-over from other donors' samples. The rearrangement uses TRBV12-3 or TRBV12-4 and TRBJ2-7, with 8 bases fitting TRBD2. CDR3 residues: CASNPAGAAEQYF. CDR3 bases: TGTGCCAGCAACCCAGCGGGAGCGGCCGAGCAGTACTTC.